A single sample is the source of the 11 T cell receptor beta chains below, sequenced in a study of CD8+ T cells in alopecia areata. Sequencing templates came from extracted RNA that was reverse transcribed into cDNA. Profiled with immunoSEQ multiplex PCR; TCRdb holds only in-frame clones, not every one. There are about 300,000 clones in the sample, none observed a single time. Sorting used CD4, CD8alpha, NKG2D, NKG2ACE and other markers on pooled cutaneous lymph node cells. Sequencing used CD4+ T cells sorted from a lymph node. These receptors all stem from a C3H/HeJ mouse with alopecia areata. Mouse strain MHC haplotype: H2-k.

Notes on this clone: Gene and germline names: mouse. The read stops 4 residues short of the end of the CDR3; the missing end is completed from the germline J gene. The rearrangement joins TRBV13-1 to TRBJ2-1; unclear D gene. This CDR3 has 12 amino acids. Germline CDR1 NSHNY, CDR2 SYGAGN. The CDR3 reads CASSDSWAEQFF. The DNA read from the CDR3 is TGTGCCAGCAGTGATAGCTGGGCT.

Comments on this clone: Gene names follow the mouse nomenclature. The read is 4 residues too short to cover the CDR3 end, so that end is filled in from the germline J gene. V and J are TRBV19 and TRBJ1-1; 9 bases line up with TRBD1. Germline V gene data show CDR1 as FNHDT and CDR2 as SITEND (reference sequence). The CDR3 totals 14 residues. Unmatched junction bases numbered 6, after V lost 5 bases and J lost 4 bases. The sequenced part of the CDR3 DNA is TGTGCCAGCAGATTTACAGGGGGCTCCACA. Residues: CASRFTGGST. The CDR3 as a whole reads CASRFTGGSTEVFF. Full variable domain (rest looked up from reference TRBV19 and TRBJ1-1): GGIITQTPKFLIGQEGQKLTLKCQQNFNHDTMYWYRQDSGKGLRLIYYSITENDLQKGDLSEGYDASREKKSSFSLTVTSAQKNEMAVFLCASRFTGGSTEVFFGKGTRLTVV.

A remark on this clone: The gene names here belong to mouse. The read terminates 4 residues before the CDR3 end, so the remaining end is supplied by the germline J gene. The chain has TRBV4 and TRBJ2-1, with D perhaps TRBD1 (6 bases). The CDR3 contains 12 residues. Germline CDR1 and CDR2: LGHDT and YNNKQL (reference sequence). CDR3 protein: CASSRGWAEQFF. CDR3 bases read: TGTGCCAGCAGCAGGGGGTGGGCT.

A remark on this clone: These gene names are mouse names. The CDR3 extends 4 residues past the end of the read, so its final part is completed from the germline J gene. The sample has other DNA sequences that encode this CDR3 too. The V call is TRBV19, the J call TRBJ2-3; 10 bases fit TRBD1. V shed 5 bases, J shed 1 base, and the junction held 1 base outside the gene matches. Looked up from germline, CDR1 is FNHDT and CDR2 is SITEND (reference sequence). The CDR3 runs to 14 residues. The CDR3 DNA, read in part, is TGTGCCAGCAGGACAGGGGGCGGTGCAGAA. It codes for CASRTGGGAE. The full CDR3 reads CASRTGGGAETLYF.

For this clone: The gene symbols are mouse symbols. The CDR3 end is not reached by the read, which stops 4 residues before it; the germline J gene fills it in. Additional DNA sequences in this sample encode the identical CDR3. The V call is TRBV13-1, the J call TRBJ2-1, with TRBD1 matching 7 bases. Trimming took 2 bases from V and 0 from J; bases not matched to a gene: 2. Germline V lookup: CDR1 NSHNY, CDR2 SYGAGN. This CDR3 region has 15 residues. CDR3 DNA, as far as it was read: TGTGCCAGCAGTGAGCAGGGGGTTAACTATGCT. It codes for CASSEQGVNYA. The whole CDR3 protein is CASSEQGVNYAEQFF.

With regard to this clone: Gene names and germline match the mouse. The read terminates 4 residues before the CDR3 end, so the remaining end is supplied by the germline J gene. Other DNA sequences in the sample encode the same CDR3. The chain carries TRBV13-1 and TRBJ1-2; TRBD1 aligns across 7 bases. V was pared by 2 bases and J by 0 bases, with 4 bases of the junction left unmatched. The germline gives CDR1 NSHNY, CDR2 SYGAGN. The CDR3 runs to 15 residues. CDR3 sequence: CASSEGGPANSDYTF. The DNA read from the CDR3 is TGTGCCAGCAGTGAAGGGGGCCCTGCAAACTCC.

This clone was seen a few times. Gene names denote mouse genes. The read ends 4 residues early relative to the CDR3; the germline J gene fills the gap. The identical CDR3 is also encoded by other nucleotide sequences in the sample. This chain connects TRBV1 to TRBJ1-2; 7 nucleotides agree with TRBD1. The CDR3 has 14 residues. Trimming took 1 base from V and 1 from J; bases not matched to a gene: 0. CDR1 and CDR2 (germline): NSQYPW, LRSPGD (reference sequence). This CDR3 reads CTCSAGQGNSDYTF. The DNA read from the CDR3 is TGCACCTGCAGTGCAGGACAGGGAAACTCC.

This clone was seen more than once but under ten times. Any gene name here is a mouse gene name. With the read ending 4 residues before the CDR3 end, the germline J gene is used to fill in that end. The chain joins TRBV31 to TRBJ2-7; D is possibly TRBD1 or TRBD2 (5 bases each). Trimming took 0 bases from V and 0 from J, leaving 9 bases between them. The germline CDR1 and CDR2 sequences are GKSSPN and SITVG. CDR3 length equals 14 residues. The sequenced CDR3 bases are TGTGCCTGGAGTCTGGGGGTACTCTCCTAT. This sequence encodes CAWSLGVLSY. The whole CDR3 region reads CAWSLGVLSYEQYF.

This clone was counted between two and nine times. Gene and germline names: mouse. The read falls 4 residues short of the CDR3 end, and the missing part is taken from the germline J gene. The rearrangement uses TRBV19 and TRBJ2-3, with 8 bases that match TRBD1. Germline V gene lookup returns CDR1 FNHDT and CDR2 SITEND (reference sequence). After removal of 5 bases from V and 1 base from J, the junction contained 3 bases not matched to a gene. This CDR3 contains 14 residues. The CDR3 DNA, read in part, is TGTGCCAGCAGACTACAGGGGGGTGCAGAA. It specifies CASRLQGGAE. The full-length CDR3 reads as CASRLQGGAETLYF.

This clone turned up a few times. Gene names are the mouse ones. The observed sequence ends 4 residues before the CDR3 terminus, with the missing tail filled in from the germline J gene. V usage is TRBV13-1 and J usage is TRBJ1-1; the match to TRBD1 covers 7 bases. CDR1 and CDR2 from the germline V gene are NSHNY and SYGAGN. Trimming at V came to 3 bases and at J to 3 bases, leaving 2 bases not matched to a gene. The CDR3 spans 13 residues. The sequenced part of the CDR3 DNA is TGTGCCAGCAGTGGGGACAGCTACACA. Translating it yields CASSGDSYT. The whole CDR3 is CASSGDSYTEVFF.

Concerning this clone: The germline and genes are mouse ones. The CDR3 goes on 4 residues after the read ends, and that part is filled in from the germline J gene. Additional DNA sequences in this sample encode the identical CDR3. J is TRBJ2-3 and V is TRBV31, with D hard to call. Germline CDR1 GKSSPN, CDR2 SITVG. CDR3 length equals 13 residues. V was cut by 0 bases and J by 1 base, with 5 bases left in between. The CDR3 sequence: CAWSLRGAETLYF. The sequenced part of the CDR3 DNA is TGTGCCTGGAGTCTTAGGGGTGCAGAA.